This TCR beta chain was observed in a study of cytomegalovirus exposure and HLA in healthy donors. Only one count was recorded for this clone. Its specificity is not known. The study, taken as a whole, reports: Later genetic work tied a missense DCLRE1C variant to beta-chain V and J trimming. In all likelihood, a cluster of highly shared sequence variants was a sequencing artifact.

PCR involved 60 Vbeta and 13 Jbeta primers. Using immunoSEQ multiplex PCR, the repertoire was profiled, and TCRdb retains in-frame clones only, with some absent. The table has 150,000 to 200,000 clones, about 80% seen once; the top ten hold approximately 1.5%. V was clipped by 5 bases and J by 3 bases, with 10 bases between them. CDR1 SGHRS and CDR2 YFSETQ come from the germline V gene. The CDR3 has 13 residues. Sequenced: PBMCs. This TCR was sampled from a woman in her 30s in good health and CMV-seropositive. The chain links TRBV5-1 to TRBJ2-3; tentatively, D is TRBD1 (6 bases). The CDR3 DNA sequence: TGCGCCAGCAGGCTCAGGGGAACAGATACGCAGTATTTT. Translating it yields CASRLRGTDTQYF.